The 6 T cell receptor beta chains reported below all come from one sample, sequenced in a study of blood T cell repertoires in COVID-19. Measured with immunoSEQ multiplex PCR; TCRdb has only the in-frame clones, and not every one. The table includes about 200,000 clones, roughly 88% detected once. What was sequenced was peripheral blood. These receptors were obtained from a woman in her forties who had recovered from COVID-19.

J is TRBJ1-2 and V is TRBV2; possibly TRBD1 for D (6 bases). The V gene's germline CDR1 is SNHLY and CDR2 FYNNEI. There are 13 residues in the CDR3. V lost 8 bases to trimming and J lost 8 bases, with 18 bases between them. CDR3 region: CASRGQPGEGYTF. CDR3 DNA sequence: TGTGCCAGCCGAGGACAGCCCGGAGAGGGCTACACCTTC.

V is TRBV28 and J is TRBJ2-3; no clear D. CDR1 and CDR2 (germline): MDHEN, SYDVKM. With 2 bases removed from V and 5 bases from J, the gap between germline ends came to 17 bases. The CDR3 loop spans 16 amino acids. The CDR3 loop is CASSLRVRLSQDTQYF. In DNA, the CDR3 is TGTGCCAGCAGTTTAAGAGTCCGGTTAAGTCAAGATACGCAGTATTTT.

The CDR3 DNA sequence: TGTGCCAGTAGTCCAGCACAGGGGCGGTTAAGCAATCAGCCCCAGCATTTT. Its protein product is CASSPAQGRLSNQPQHF. V is TRBV19 and J is TRBJ1-5; 7 bases are shared with TRBD1. The CDR3 runs to 17 residues. Trimming at V came to 5 bases and at J to 1 base, leaving 11 bases not matched to a gene. The germline V gene has CDR1 LNHDA and CDR2 SQIVND (reference sequence).

This CDR3 is CASSQAGAYYEQYF. CDR3 nucleotide sequence: TGTGCCAGCAGCCAAGCGGGAGCGTACTACGAGCAGTACTTC. V usage is TRBV3-1 (or the pseudogene TRBV3-2) and J usage is TRBJ2-7, with D perhaps matching TRBD2 (6 bases). In germline, CDR1 is LGHDT, CDR2 YNNKEL (reference sequence). Trimming left V 1 base short and J 3 bases short, with 10 bases between. The CDR3 is made up of 14 amino acids.

A single count supports this clone. The chain carries TRBV16 and TRBJ1-1; D is undetermined. The germline V gene encodes CDR1 KGHSY and CDR2 FQNENV. This CDR3 comprises 15 residues. Trimming pared 0 bases from V and 0 bases from J, leaving 8 bases between. CDR3 DNA: TGTGCCAGCAGCCAATCGAGCCTTATGAACACTGAAGCTTTCTTT. Protein product: CASSQSSLMNTEAFF. Full variable domain (remainder filled in from reference TRBV16 and TRBJ1-1): GEEVAQTPKHLVRGEGQKAKLYCAPIKGHSYVFWYQQVLKNEFKFLISFQNENVFDETGMPKERFSAKCLPNSPCSLEIQATKLEDSAVYFCASSQSSLMNTEAFFGQGTRLTVV.

The chain employs TRBV4-2 and TRBJ2-7; TRBD1 agrees at 7 bases. Looked up from germline, CDR1 is LGHNA and CDR2 is YNFKEQ. V gave up 3 bases and J gave up 3 bases; unmatched junction bases: 8. The CDR3 has 15 amino acids. The DNA of the CDR3 is TGTGCCAGCAGCCATGAACCGGGACAGCTCTACGAGCAGTACTTC. As protein: CASSHEPGQLYEQYF.